Below are 9 T cell receptor beta chains sequenced from a single sample in a study of cytomegalovirus exposure and HLA in healthy donors. The PCR contained 60 Vbeta and 13 Jbeta primers. Repertoires were generated with immunoSEQ multiplex PCR, while TCRdb's copy carries only in-frame clones and drops some. The sample holds about 140,000 clones, roughly 85% seen once. The sequenced sample was PBMCs. The receptors derive from a middle-aged man in good health and CMV-seropositive.

The genes are TRBV6-4 and TRBJ1-5; no clear D. This CDR3 region has 13 residues. V was cut by 2 bases and J by 7 bases, with 9 bases left in between. The germline CDR1 and CDR2 sequences are MRHNA and SNTAGT. CDR3 protein: CASSDESGQPQHF. In DNA form, the CDR3 reads TGTGCCAGCAGTGACGAGAGCGGCCAGCCCCAGCATTTT.

The genes are TRBV7-9 and TRBJ2-1; 10 bases are shared with TRBD2. V trimming: 4 bases; J trimming: 1 base; junction bases outside the gene matches: 4. CDR3 length equals 16 residues. CDR1 SEHNR and CDR2 FQNEAQ come from the germline V gene (reference sequence). The CDR3 is CASSSRLAGSYNEQFF. CDR3 nucleotides: TGTGCCAGCAGCTCCCGACTAGCGGGTTCCTACAATGAGCAGTTCTTC.

CDR3 sequence reads: CASSFQSGGYEQYF. CDR3 in DNA: TGTGCCAGCAGTTTCCAAAGCGGCGGCTACGAGCAGTACTTC. This chain links TRBV27 with TRBJ2-7; a weak D match, TRBD2 (5 bases). The germline gives CDR1 MNHEY, CDR2 SMNVEV (reference sequence). The CDR3 is made up of 14 amino acids. The V gene lost 3 bases and the J gene lost 3 bases, with 12 bases spanning the gap.

The sample holds a few counts of this clone. The V and J genes are TRBV5-1 and TRBJ2-7; D gene unclear. The CDR3 runs 15 residues. Germline V lookup: CDR1 SGHRS, CDR2 YFSETQ. Trimming cost V 2 bases and J 2 bases, with 14 bases left between them. CDR3 region: CASSFLQDSAYEQYF. Written as DNA, the CDR3 is TGCGCCAGCAGCTTTCTACAAGACTCAGCCTACGAGCAGTACTTC.

The rearrangement joins TRBV10-3 to TRBJ1-1, with no clear D. Germline CDR1 ENHRY, CDR2 SYGVKD. The CDR3 sequence is 14 residues long. V was pared by 0 bases and J by 5 bases, with 10 bases between. CDR3 amino acids: CAISESAGETEAFF. The CDR3 nucleotides read TGTGCCATCAGTGAGTCGGCTGGGGAGACTGAAGCTTTCTTT.

V and J are TRBV12-5 and TRBJ2-2, with TRBD1 as a possible D gene (7 bases). V was clipped by 6 bases and J by 2 bases, with 16 bases between them. The CDR3 length is 16 residues. The germline V gene has CDR1 LGHNT and CDR2 FRNRAP. The CDR3 nucleotides read TGTGCTAGTGGCTTAGCAGGGGGGCTAAACACCGGGGAGCTGTTTTTT. It codes for CASGLAGGLNTGELFF.

This chain joins TRBV5-1 and TRBJ1-2, with 8 bases matching TRBD1. The CDR3 runs 15 residues. Germline CDR1 is SGHRS and CDR2 is YFSETQ. V lost 2 bases and J lost 4; bases outside the gene matches: 7. In nucleotides, the CDR3 is TGCGCCAGCAGCTTATACGGACAGGGCGGCTATGGCTACACCTTC. This gives the protein CASSLYGQGGYGYTF.

V and J are TRBV19 and TRBJ2-1; 7 positions agree with TRBD1. CDR3 size: 16 residues. The trim removed 1 base at V and 4 bases at J, leaving 7 bases unmatched. Germline V gives CDR1 LNHDA, CDR2 SQIVND (reference sequence). The CDR3 region is CASSIVTGNTYNEQFF. The CDR3 DNA reads as TGTGCCAGTAGTATAGTGACAGGGAATACTTACAATGAGCAGTTCTTC.

This rearrangement joins TRBV5-8 to TRBJ1-3; D gene ambiguous. Germline V gene sequence: CDR1 SGHTS, CDR2 YDEGEE. The CDR3 runs to 13 residues. Trimming took off 4 bases at V and 7 bases at J, with 12 bases between the two ends. Here the CDR3 DNA reads TGTGCCAGCAGCGCCGGGGTGCGGAACACCATATATTTT. This codes for CASSAGVRNTIYF.